This T cell receptor (beta chain) was recovered during a study of shared clonotypes between healthy human individuals. Study information: Plates per donor: three CD4 naive, three CD4 memory, two CD8 naive, one CD8 memory.

Note on this clone: Its specificity is unknown.

The study, taken as a whole, reports: Naive CD4 clonotypes overlapped across a few donors at about 5.2%.

Evenly divided among several immunoSEQ plates was the genomic DNA of each subset. Measured with immunoSEQ multiplex PCR; TCRdb has only the in-frame clones, and not every one. The sample lists about 380,000 clones, about 96% occurring once. The CDR3 is made up of 17 amino acids. Germline V gene sequence: CDR1 LGHNT, CDR2 FRNRAP. Trimming cost V 2 bases and J 1 base, with 14 bases left between them. The rearrangement uses TRBV12-5 and TRBJ2-2, with D perhaps matching TRBD2 (6 bases). This clonotype was obtained from a young man in good health. Sequences were obtained from memory CD8+ T cells sorted from blood. Subset in this sample: CD45RO+ cells pooled with CCR7-negative TemRA cells. The DNA for the CDR3 is TGTGCTAGTGGTTTGCACCCGGGGGTAGTGAACACCGGGGAGCTGTTTTTT. This translates into CASGLHPGVVNTGELFF.